This is a list of T cell receptor beta chains from one sample in a study of CD8 T cells in Susac syndrome. One entry per CDR3 protein results from TCRdb running MiXCR on the immunoSEQ multiplex PCR reads. The sample has more than 150,000 distinct CDR3 sequences, roughly 95% seen once; the top ten hold about 0.12%. Sequenced: CD4+ T cells from PBMCs. The receptors here all came from a human donor with Susac syndrome. The CDR3 runs from the conserved cysteine through the conserved F or W. The D gene is left open where the match is weak. Some rows have no size entry. The others give once, few or many, or a class for an expanded clone.

V gene: TRBV9; clone size: .; J gene: TRBJ2-5; CDR3 length: 14; D gene: TRBD1; CDR3 DNA: TGTGCCAGCAGCCCTGGACAGGGATGGGAGACCCAGTACTTC; CDR3 protein: CASSPGQGWETQYF
V gene: TRBV19; clone size: .; J gene: TRBJ2-7; CDR3 length: 15; D gene: TRBD1; CDR3 DNA: TGTGCCAGTAGCACCGGGACAGGGAGCTCCTACGAGCAGTACTTC; CDR3 protein: CASSTGTGSSYEQYF
V gene: TRBV28; clone size: .; J gene: TRBJ2-2; CDR3 length: 15; D gene: TRBD1; CDR3 DNA: TGTGCCAGCAGCCATGGGACAGGGGCCACCGGGGAGCTGTTTTTT; CDR3 protein: CASSHGTGATGELFF
V gene: TRBV24-1; clone size: .; J gene: TRBJ2-3; CDR3 length: 19; D gene: .; CDR3 DNA: TGTGCCACCAGTGACCCGGCGGTCGGGGGGCAGGTAGGCACAGATACGCAGTATTTT; CDR3 protein: CATSDPAVGGQVGTDTQYF
V gene: TRBV27; clone size: .; J gene: TRBJ1-5; CDR3 length: 14; D gene: .; CDR3 DNA: TGTGCCAGCATTCACAGGGATAGCAATCAGCCCCAGCATTTT; CDR3 protein: CASIHRDSNQPQHF
V gene: TRBV30; clone size: .; J gene: TRBJ2-7; CDR3 length: 12; D gene: .; CDR3 DNA: TGTGCCTGGAGTGTACGACTCTACGAGCAGTACTTC; CDR3 protein: CAWSVRLYEQYF
V gene: TRBV3-1; clone size: .; J gene: TRBJ2-2; CDR3 length: 15; D gene: TRBD2; CDR3 DNA: TGTGCCAGCAGCCAAGGGAGAGCGGGGACCGGGGAGCTGTTTTTT; CDR3 protein: CASSQGRAGTGELFF
V gene: TRBV5-1; clone size: .; J gene: TRBJ1-1; CDR3 length: 13; D gene: .; CDR3 DNA: TGCGCCAGCAGCTCACAGGGAAACACTGAAGCTTTCTTT; CDR3 protein: CASSSQGNTEAFF
V gene: TRBV27; clone size: .; J gene: TRBJ1-2; CDR3 length: 14; D gene: .; CDR3 DNA: TGTGCCAGCAGTTTATTCCCAGGGGATTTTGGCTACACCTTC; CDR3 protein: CASSLFPGDFGYTF
V gene: TRBV10-3; clone size: .; J gene: TRBJ2-7; CDR3 length: 14; D gene: .; CDR3 DNA: TGTGCCATCAGTTACGGGACCGGTACCTACGAGCAGTACTTC; CDR3 protein: CAISYGTGTYEQYF
V gene: TRBV18; clone size: .; J gene: TRBJ2-5; CDR3 length: 17; D gene: .; CDR3 DNA: TGTGCCAGCTCACCATCGAGCGGGGCTTCTCAGGGGAAGACCCAGTACTTC; CDR3 protein: CASSPSSGASQGKTQYF
V gene: TRBV28; clone size: .; J gene: TRBJ2-5; CDR3 length: 14; D gene: .; CDR3 DNA: TGTGCCAGCAGGCCCCAGGGAAGGCAAGAGACCCAGTACTTC; CDR3 protein: CASRPQGRQETQYF
V gene: TRBV29-1; clone size: .; J gene: TRBJ1-1; CDR3 length: 12; D gene: .; CDR3 DNA: TGCAGCGTTGAAGGTTGGACCTCCCGGGCTTTCTTT; CDR3 protein: CSVEGWTSRAFF
V gene: TRBV29-1; clone size: once; J gene: TRBJ2-3; CDR3 length: 8; D gene: .; CDR3 DNA: TGCAGCACAGATACGCAGTATTTT; CDR3 protein: CSTDTQYF
V gene: TRBV12-3/TRBV12-4; clone size: .; J gene: TRBJ2-1; CDR3 length: 15; D gene: TRBD2; CDR3 DNA: TGTGCCAGCAGTTTGTGGGAGGGCCTCTACAATGAGCAGTTCTTC; CDR3 protein: CASSLWEGLYNEQFF
V gene: TRBV25-1; clone size: .; J gene: TRBJ1-2; CDR3 length: 13; D gene: .; CDR3 DNA: TGTGCCAGCAGTGTATCAGGGGCGGGTGGCTACACCTTC; CDR3 protein: CASSVSGAGGYTF
V gene: TRBV4-3; clone size: .; J gene: TRBJ1-1; CDR3 length: 15; D gene: TRBD1; CDR3 DNA: TGCGCCAGCAGCCATGGGGACAGGGACGGCACTGAAGCTTTCTTT; CDR3 protein: CASSHGDRDGTEAFF
V gene: TRBV3-1; clone size: .; J gene: TRBJ2-2; CDR3 length: 16; D gene: .; CDR3 DNA: TGTGCCAGCAGCGCTCTGGACAGTCCAAACACCGGGGAGCTGTTTTTT; CDR3 protein: CASSALDSPNTGELFF
V gene: TRBV7-2; clone size: .; J gene: TRBJ1-2; CDR3 length: 14; D gene: TRBD1; CDR3 DNA: TGTGCCAGCAGCCCACAGGGGTTCGATGGCTTGGACACCTTC; CDR3 protein: CASSPQGFDGLDTF
V gene: TRBV11-1; clone size: .; J gene: TRBJ2-2; CDR3 length: 15; D gene: .; CDR3 DNA: TGTGCCAGCAGCTTAAGGAGGGGCGGGTCCGGGGAGCTGTTTTTT; CDR3 protein: CASSLRRGGSGELFF
V gene: TRBV29-1; clone size: .; J gene: TRBJ2-5; CDR3 length: 11; D gene: .; CDR3 DNA: TGCAGCGTTTGGGAGCCAGAGACCCAGTACTTC; CDR3 protein: CSVWEPETQYF
V gene: TRBV7-8; clone size: .; J gene: TRBJ1-5; CDR3 length: 16; D gene: TRBD1; CDR3 DNA: TGTGCCAGCAGCTTCCGACAGGGAGGAAGCAATCAGCCCCAGCATTTT; CDR3 protein: CASSFRQGGSNQPQHF
V gene: TRBV9; clone size: .; J gene: TRBJ2-5; CDR3 length: 15; D gene: TRBD2; CDR3 DNA: TGTGCCAGCAGCCTGGGAGGGCAGTCCCAAGAGACCCAGTACTTC; CDR3 protein: CASSLGGQSQETQYF
V gene: TRBV30; clone size: .; J gene: TRBJ2-2; CDR3 length: 15; D gene: TRBD2; CDR3 DNA: TGTGCCTGGAGTGTTACGACTAGCGTGGCCGGGGAGCTGTTTTTT; CDR3 protein: CAWSVTTSVAGELFF
V gene: TRBV30; clone size: .; J gene: TRBJ2-5; CDR3 length: 15; D gene: TRBD2; CDR3 DNA: TGTGCCTGGGGACTAGCGGGTGCCCTGGGAGAGACCCAGTACTTC; CDR3 protein: CAWGLAGALGETQYF
V gene: TRBV14; clone size: .; J gene: TRBJ1-2; CDR3 length: 13; D gene: .; CDR3 DNA: TGTGCCAGCAGCCAAGATGGGTTGGATGGCTACACCTTC; CDR3 protein: CASSQDGLDGYTF
V gene: TRBV30; clone size: .; J gene: TRBJ1-6; CDR3 length: 13; D gene: TRBD1; CDR3 DNA: TGTGCGGTCCATCCAGGGGGCTTCACGCCCCTCCACTTT; CDR3 protein: CAVHPGGFTPLHF
V gene: TRBV3-1; clone size: .; J gene: TRBJ1-2; CDR3 length: 15; D gene: .; CDR3 DNA: TGTGCCAGCAGCCAAGAAAAGTTGGTGAGCTATGGCTACACCTTC; CDR3 protein: CASSQEKLVSYGYTF
V gene: TRBV7-2; clone size: .; J gene: TRBJ2-5; CDR3 length: 14; D gene: .; CDR3 DNA: TGTGCCAGCAGCCGAGGTCAGGCCTCGGAGACCCAGTACTTC; CDR3 protein: CASSRGQASETQYF
V gene: TRBV4-3; clone size: .; J gene: TRBJ1-2; CDR3 length: 14; D gene: .; CDR3 DNA: TGCGCCAGCAGCCAAGCAGGGAACCTCTATGGCTACACCTTC; CDR3 protein: CASSQAGNLYGYTF
V gene: TRBV12-3/TRBV12-4; clone size: .; J gene: TRBJ2-5; CDR3 length: 12; D gene: .; CDR3 DNA: TGTGCCAGCAGTTTGACGGTAGAGACCCAGTACTTC; CDR3 protein: CASSLTVETQYF
V gene: TRBV30; clone size: .; J gene: TRBJ1-1; CDR3 length: 14; D gene: .; CDR3 DNA: TGTGCCTGGAGTGTCTGGGGGAGCTTCACTGAAGCTTTCTTT; CDR3 protein: CAWSVWGSFTEAFF
V gene: TRBV15; clone size: .; J gene: TRBJ2-5; CDR3 length: 11; D gene: .; CDR3 DNA: TGTGCCACCAGCAGAGTTGAGACCCAGTACTTC; CDR3 protein: CATSRVETQYF
V gene: TRBV9; clone size: .; J gene: TRBJ2-2; CDR3 length: 12; D gene: .; CDR3 DNA: TGTGCCAGCAGCGTGTTGAGCGGGGAGCTGTTTTTT; CDR3 protein: CASSVLSGELFF
V gene: TRBV9; clone size: .; J gene: TRBJ1-3; CDR3 length: 14; D gene: .; CDR3 DNA: TGTGCCAGCAGCTCCCACGATCCTGGAAACACCATATATTTT; CDR3 protein: CASSSHDPGNTIYF
V gene: TRBV29-1; clone size: .; J gene: TRBJ2-4; CDR3 length: 13; D gene: .; CDR3 DNA: TGCAGCGTGTTTGGACCGAATGGGAACATTCAGTACTTC; CDR3 protein: CSVFGPNGNIQYF
V gene: TRBV29-1; clone size: few; J gene: TRBJ2-1; CDR3 length: 12; D gene: .; CDR3 DNA: TGCAGCGTTGGGCCCGGATACAATGAGCAGTTCTTC; CDR3 protein: CSVGPGYNEQFF
V gene: TRBV5-6; clone size: once; J gene: TRBJ1-2; CDR3 length: 15; D gene: .; CDR3 DNA: TGTGCCAGCAGCCCGGTGGGACAAGCTAACTATGGCTACACCTTC; CDR3 protein: CASSPVGQANYGYTF
V gene: TRBV7-9; clone size: .; J gene: TRBJ1-5; CDR3 length: 14; D gene: .; CDR3 DNA: TGTGCCAGCAGCTTCGGGGCAGATAATCAGCCCCAGCATTTT; CDR3 protein: CASSFGADNQPQHF
V gene: TRBV20-1; clone size: .; J gene: TRBJ2-7; CDR3 length: 12; D gene: TRBD1; CDR3 DNA: TGCAGTGCTAGGACAGGGCCCTACGAGCAGTACTTC; CDR3 protein: CSARTGPYEQYF
V gene: TRBV9; clone size: .; J gene: TRBJ1-1; CDR3 length: 15; D gene: .; CDR3 DNA: TGTGCCAGCAGCGTAGGGGGGAACATGAACACTGAAGCTTTCTTT; CDR3 protein: CASSVGGNMNTEAFF
V gene: TRBV3-1; clone size: .; J gene: TRBJ2-6; CDR3 length: 14; D gene: .; CDR3 DNA: TGTGCCAGCAGCCAAAGGGATGGGGCCAACGTCCTGACTTTC; CDR3 protein: CASSQRDGANVLTF
V gene: TRBV3-1; clone size: .; J gene: TRBJ1-5; CDR3 length: 15; D gene: .; CDR3 DNA: TGTGCCAGCAGCCAAGATCTAGGGACAAATCAGCCCCAGCATTTT; CDR3 protein: CASSQDLGTNQPQHF
V gene: TRBV19; clone size: .; J gene: TRBJ1-2; CDR3 length: 13; D gene: TRBD1; CDR3 DNA: TGTGCCAGTACCCCGGGACAGAGGGGGCCCTACACCTTC; CDR3 protein: CASTPGQRGPYTF
V gene: TRBV29-1; clone size: .; J gene: TRBJ2-1; CDR3 length: 16; D gene: .; CDR3 DNA: TGCAGCGTGACTATCTGGACAGTCTACTCCTACAATGAGCAGTTCTTC; CDR3 protein: CSVTIWTVYSYNEQFF
V gene: TRBV25-1; clone size: .; J gene: TRBJ2-7; CDR3 length: 14; D gene: TRBD1; CDR3 DNA: TGTGCCAGCAGTGGACAGGGGCGCCCCTACGAGCAGTACTTC; CDR3 protein: CASSGQGRPYEQYF
V gene: TRBV20-1; clone size: .; J gene: TRBJ1-3; CDR3 length: 12; D gene: TRBD1; CDR3 DNA: TGCAGTGCCCGGACAGGGGGGAACACCATATATTTT; CDR3 protein: CSARTGGNTIYF
V gene: TRBV6-1; clone size: .; J gene: TRBJ1-2; CDR3 length: 17; D gene: .; CDR3 DNA: TGTGCCAGCAGAGCGGGATTCACCCAGCATAAGCCCTATGGCTACACCTTC; CDR3 protein: CASRAGFTQHKPYGYTF
V gene: TRBV11-3; clone size: .; J gene: TRBJ2-2; CDR3 length: 16; D gene: .; CDR3 DNA: TGTGCCAGCAGCTTAGAATTGGGGGCCTCCACCGGGGAGCTGTTTTTT; CDR3 protein: CASSLELGASTGELFF
V gene: TRBV7-2; clone size: .; J gene: TRBJ2-5; CDR3 length: 14; D gene: TRBD1; CDR3 DNA: TGTGCCAGCAGGACGGGGACAGGGAAAGAGACCCAGTACTTC; CDR3 protein: CASRTGTGKETQYF
V gene: TRBV10-3; clone size: .; J gene: TRBJ2-3; CDR3 length: 12; D gene: .; CDR3 DNA: TGTGCCATCGGAGCTAGCACAGATACGCAGTATTTT; CDR3 protein: CAIGASTDTQYF
V gene: TRBV3-1; clone size: .; J gene: TRBJ2-7; CDR3 length: 14; D gene: .; CDR3 DNA: TGTGCCAGCAGCCAAGTTGGCGCCCACTACGAGCAGTACTTC; CDR3 protein: CASSQVGAHYEQYF
V gene: TRBV12-3/TRBV12-4; clone size: .; J gene: TRBJ2-7; CDR3 length: 14; D gene: .; CDR3 DNA: TGTGCCAGCAGCTCACGGCAGGGAGGTGGGAAGCAGTACTTC; CDR3 protein: CASSSRQGGGKQYF
V gene: TRBV29-1; clone size: .; J gene: TRBJ1-2; CDR3 length: 11; D gene: .; CDR3 DNA: TGCAGCGATAGGGGTCGGGATGGCTACACCTTC; CDR3 protein: CSDRGRDGYTF